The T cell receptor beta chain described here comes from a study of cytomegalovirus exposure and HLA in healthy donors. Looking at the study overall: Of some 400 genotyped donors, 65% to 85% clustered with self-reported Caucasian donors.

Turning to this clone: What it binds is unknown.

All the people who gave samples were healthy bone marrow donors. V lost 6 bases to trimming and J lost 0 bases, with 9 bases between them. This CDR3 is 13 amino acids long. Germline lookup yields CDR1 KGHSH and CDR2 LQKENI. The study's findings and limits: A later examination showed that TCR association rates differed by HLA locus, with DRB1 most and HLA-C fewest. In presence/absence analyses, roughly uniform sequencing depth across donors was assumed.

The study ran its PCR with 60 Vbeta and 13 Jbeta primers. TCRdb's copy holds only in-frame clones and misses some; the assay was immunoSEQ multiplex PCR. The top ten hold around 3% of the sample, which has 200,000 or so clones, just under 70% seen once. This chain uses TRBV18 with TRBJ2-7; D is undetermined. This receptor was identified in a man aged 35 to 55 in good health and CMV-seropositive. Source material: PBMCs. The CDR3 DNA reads TGTGCCAGCTCTAGAAGTGCCTCCTACGAGCAGTACTTC. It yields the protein CASSRSASYEQYF.